Below, 23 T cell receptor beta chains from the same sample are listed, as sequenced in a study of cytomegalovirus exposure and HLA in healthy donors. It was with 60 Vbeta and 13 Jbeta primers that the PCR ran. Clones were sequenced by immunoSEQ multiplex PCR, and TCRdb holds only the in-frame ones, with some missing. This sample has about 180,000 clones, with over 70% found just once. Specimen: PBMCs. All receptors come from a man between 18 and 35 years old in good health and CMV-seronegative.

V is TRBV19 and J is TRBJ2-7; the match to TRBD2 covers 9 bases. The CDR3 length is 15 residues. Per the germline V gene, CDR1 is LNHDA and CDR2 is SQIVND (reference sequence). V lost 1 base, J lost 3 bases, and 4 bases stayed unmatched. CDR3 loop: CASSIGTSASYEQYF. DNA for the CDR3: TGTGCCAGTAGTATAGGGACTAGCGCAAGCTACGAGCAGTACTTC.

V usage is TRBV18 and J usage is TRBJ2-2, with D tentatively TRBD2 (5 bases). Between the trimmed V and J ends, which lost 3 bases and 1 base, there was a span of 9 bases. CDR1 KGHSH and CDR2 LQKENI come from the germline V gene. This CDR3 has 15 residues. The CDR3 nucleotides read TGTGCCAGCTCACCGGCCGGGATGAACACCGGGGAGCTGTTTTTT. The encoded protein is CASSPAGMNTGELFF. Variable domain in full (rest from reference TRBV18 and TRBJ2-2): NAGVMQNPRHLVRRRGQEARLRCSPMKGHSHVYWYRQLPEEGLKFMVYLQKENIIDESGMPKERFSAEFPKEGPSILRIQQVVRGDSAAYFCASSPAGMNTGELFFGEGSRLTVL.

This clone was observed a handful of times. This sequence joins TRBV5-4 and TRBJ2-7, with 7 bases that match TRBD1. Germline V CDR1 and CDR2: SGHNT, YYREEE (reference sequence). There are 14 residues in the CDR3. The trim removed 0 bases at V and 2 bases at J, leaving 2 bases unmatched. CDR3 in amino acids: CASSLAQGAYEQYF. CDR3 DNA: TGTGCCAGCAGCTTGGCCCAGGGGGCCTACGAGCAGTACTTC.

This clone is a singleton in its sample. This chain uses TRBV7-9 with TRBJ2-7, with D maybe TRBD1 (6 bases). This CDR3 has 16 amino acids. Trimming pared 5 bases from V and 3 bases from J, leaving 20 bases between. Germline CDR1 is SEHNR and CDR2 is FQNEAQ (reference sequence). CDR3 sequence (DNA): TGTGCCAGCAGCCCGCCCCACGGGACATCCTACTACGAGCAGTACTTC. It encodes CASSPPHGTSYYEQYF.

This clone has just one count. The chain links TRBV6-5 to TRBJ2-7, with 8 bases lining up with TRBD1. The CDR3 loop spans 16 amino acids. With 0 bases clipped from V and 4 bases from J, the junction kept 8 bases outside the gene matches. Germline values: CDR1 MNHEY, CDR2 SVGAGI. The DNA of the CDR3 is TGTGCCAGCAGTTACTCTGGGCAGGGGGCGAAGTACGAGCAGTACTTC. As protein: CASSYSGQGAKYEQYF.

The chain joins TRBV9 to TRBJ1-5; D ambiguous. There are 13 residues in the CDR3. Germline V gives CDR1 SGDLS, CDR2 YYNGEE. The V and J ends lost 1 base and 6 bases respectively, with 8 bases between them. CDR3 sequence (DNA): TGTGCCAGCAGCGTATCGGAGGGTCAGCCCCAGCATTTT. As protein: CASSVSEGQPQHF.

V and J are TRBV6-6 and TRBJ2-3; the match to TRBD1 covers 9 bases. The CDR3 is 15 amino acids. Germline CDR1 reads MNHNY; CDR2 reads SVGAGI (reference sequence). With 6 bases clipped from V and 1 base from J, the junction kept 5 bases outside the gene matches. CDR3 DNA sequence: TGTGCCAGCAGCTACGGGACAGGGCGCACAGATACGCAGTATTTT. Its translation: CASSYGTGRTDTQYF.

The V and J genes are TRBV25-1 and TRBJ2-2; D uncertain. The CDR3 has 14 residues. Between the trimmed V and J ends, which lost 4 bases and 5 bases, there was a span of 11 bases. Per the germline V gene, CDR1 is MGHDK and CDR2 is SYGVNS. CDR3 bases: TGTGCCAGCAGTGTCATCCCGGAGACCGGGGAGCTGTTTTTT. Its translation is CASSVIPETGELFF.

The rearrangement uses TRBV9 and TRBJ2-1, with 8 bases identical to TRBD2. CDR1 is SGDLS, CDR2 YYNGEE, per germline. This CDR3 spans 14 amino acids. V gave up 7 bases and J gave up 6 bases; unmatched junction bases: 9. The CDR3 DNA sequence: TGTGCCAGCGAGGTCAGCGGGAGTGGCAATGAGCAGTTCTTC. It specifies CASEVSGSGNEQFF.

Points on this clone: The junction departs from germline at one end; a sequencing error may be responsible. The chain has TRBV2 and TRBJ2-4; a weak D match, TRBD2 (6 bases). The germline CDR1 and CDR2 sequences are SNHLY and FYNNEI. CDR3 length: 13 residues. CDR3: CASRGPGGTPSDF. The CDR3 DNA follows: TGTGCCAGCAGGGGACCTGGCGGGACCCCCTCGGACTTC.

V is TRBV4-3 and J is TRBJ2-2, with a tentative D call TRBD1 (5 bases). Germline loops: CDR1 LGHNA, CDR2 YSLEER. The ends were cut back, 0 bases at V and 6 bases at J, with 17 bases in the middle. The CDR3 totals 17 residues. The CDR3 spells CASSQEAPRARPGELFF. As DNA, the CDR3 is TGCGCCAGCAGCCAAGAGGCTCCCAGGGCTCGTCCCGGGGAGCTGTTTTTT.

The chain employs TRBV25-1 and TRBJ1-3, with D perhaps matching TRBD1 (6 bases). V was trimmed by 2 bases and J by 3 bases, leaving 11 bases between them. This CDR3 is 15 amino acids long. The germline V gene has CDR1 MGHDK and CDR2 SYGVNS. The CDR3 loop is CASSEPGAGGNTIYF. DNA for the CDR3: TGTGCCAGCAGTGAACCAGGGGCAGGTGGAAACACCATATATTTT.

The J gene is TRBJ2-2, the V gene TRBV27; tentatively, D is TRBD1 (7 bases). Germline V gene lookup returns CDR1 MNHEY and CDR2 SMNVEV (reference sequence). The length of the CDR3 is 13 residues. V was cut by 2 bases and J by 10 bases, with 11 bases left in between. The CDR3 reads CASSLGRGVELFF. The CDR3 nucleotides read TGTGCCAGCAGTTTAGGCAGGGGGGTGGAGCTGTTTTTT.

The rearrangement joins TRBV2 to TRBJ1-1, with D possibly TRBD1 on 5 matching bases. Trimming removed 8 bases from V and 6 bases from J, with 22 bases in between. This CDR3 spans 15 amino acids. The V gene's germline CDR1 is SNHLY and CDR2 FYNNEI. The CDR3 here is CASEGRTGVSPEAFF. The CDR3 DNA reads as TGTGCCAGCGAGGGCAGGACGGGGGTTTCCCCTGAAGCTTTCTTT.

This clone was counted a few times. Other DNA sequences in this sample translate to the same CDR3. The CDR3 sequence: CASSGQGYEQYF. The DNA of the CDR3 is TGTGCCAGCAGTGGACAGGGCTACGAGCAGTACTTC. This chain uses TRBV2 with TRBJ2-7; TRBD1 agrees at 7 bases. Germline CDR1 is SNHLY and CDR2 is FYNNEI. This CDR3 has 12 residues. The V gene end was trimmed by 4 bases and the J gene end by 3 bases; junction bases not matched to a gene: 0.

The rearrangement links TRBV10-1 to TRBJ1-2; perhaps TRBD1 as D (5 bases). The V gene's germline CDR1 is WNHNN and CDR2 SYGVQD (reference sequence). This CDR3 region has 12 residues. V was pared by 8 bases and J by 8 bases, with 15 bases between. In DNA, the CDR3 is TGCGCCAGCTGCGCGGGGGGATACGGCTACACCTTC. Amino acid sequence: CASCAGGYGYTF.

V gene TRBV7-2 combines with J gene TRBJ2-4, with TRBD1 identical over 9 bases. V lost 1 base, J lost 4 bases, and 5 bases stayed unmatched. This CDR3 has 16 residues. Germline assignment: CDR1 SGHTA and CDR2 FQGNSA. The CDR3 bases are TGTGCCAGCAGCTTAGTAGCCGGGACAGGGAAAAACATTCAGTACTTC. As protein: CASSLVAGTGKNIQYF. Supplemented by reference TRBV7-2 and TRBJ2-4, the full variable domain reads GAGVSQSPSNKVTEKGKDVELRCDPISGHTALYWYRQSLGQGLEFLIYFQGNSAPDKSGLPSDRFSAERTGGSVSTLTIQRTQQEDSAVYLCASSLVAGTGKNIQYFGAGTRLSVL.

V gene TRBV7-2 combines with J gene TRBJ1-1; 12 bases fit TRBD1. The germline CDR1 and CDR2 sequences are SGHTA and FQGNSA. The CDR3 runs 17 residues. Trimming took 5 bases from V and 4 from J; bases not matched to a gene: 11. The CDR3 loop reads CASSERGQGAPRTEAFF. The CDR3 DNA reads TGTGCCAGCAGCGAGCGGGGACAGGGGGCGCCCCGCACTGAAGCTTTCTTT.

J is TRBJ2-1 and V is TRBV4-3; TRBD2 agrees at 10 bases. The junction had 2 bases not matched to a gene; V was cut back by 1 base and J by 2 bases. Germline assignment: CDR1 LGHNA and CDR2 YSLEER. There are 16 residues in the CDR3. The CDR3 nucleotides read TGCGCCAGCAGCCAAGTAAGCGGGAGGGCCTACAATGAGCAGTTCTTC. This codes for CASSQVSGRAYNEQFF.

V and J are TRBV6-1 and TRBJ1-5; TRBD1 is a possible D gene (6 bases). There are 14 residues in the CDR3. The V end lost 7 bases, the J end lost 2 bases, and 12 bases lay between the germline ends. Germline V CDR1 and CDR2: MNHNS, SASEGT. The CDR3 bases are TGTGCCAGCACCCACGGGACACGCAATCAGCCCCAGCATTTT. The encoded protein is CASTHGTRNQPQHF.

This clone was detected a few times. The chain is built from TRBV30 and TRBJ1-2; D unclear. The CDR3 covers 13 residues. From germline, CDR1 is GTSNPN and CDR2 SVGIG (reference sequence). Trimming stripped 4 bases from V and 4 bases from J, with 13 bases between. The CDR3 nucleotides read TGTGCCTGGATGGCACAGTCGGTCTATGGCTACACCTTC. As protein: CAWMAQSVYGYTF.

This chain links TRBV19 with TRBJ2-4, with 9 bases fitting TRBD1. The V gene end was trimmed by 5 bases and the J gene end by 6 bases; junction bases not matched to a gene: 5. The CDR3 extends over 14 amino acids. Germline CDR1 and CDR2: LNHDA and SQIVND (reference sequence). CDR3 in amino acids: CASSPRQGGNIQYF. The CDR3 DNA reads TGTGCCAGTAGTCCTCGACAGGGGGGAAACATTCAGTACTTC.

The V gene is TRBV14, the J gene TRBJ2-7; 8 bases agree with TRBD1. Per germline, CDR1 SGHDN and CDR2 FVKESK. V was pared by 3 bases and J by 3 bases, with 13 bases of the junction left unmatched. There are 17 residues in the CDR3. CDR3 in amino acids: CASSHGSNRGSFYEQYF. CDR3 nucleotide sequence: TGTGCCAGCAGCCATGGATCCAACAGGGGGAGTTTCTACGAGCAGTACTTC.